This T cell receptor beta chain was obtained from a study of long-term antiretroviral therapy in people with HIV. A v3.0 immunoSEQ assay was performed at survey level. The assay was immunoSEQ multiplex PCR, and TCRdb's table has in-frame clones only and misses some. The sample consists of tens of thousands of clones, about 90% of them appearing once. About this clone itself: What it binds is unknown.

V lost 5 bases to trimming and J lost 6 bases, with 11 bases between them. In germline, CDR1 is LNHDA, CDR2 SQIVND (reference sequence). This CDR3 is built from 13 residues. Overall study findings and caveats: The study found narrower CDR3 length ranges in HIV repertoires than in controls. The ART regimens used between about 2004 and 2018 may be less effective than current ones.

V is TRBV19 and J is TRBJ1-5; D possibly corresponds to TRBD1 (5 bases). The origin of this receptor is a young man with HIV. Sequenced here: unsorted PBMCs, sampled 1.1 years after starting antiretroviral therapy. CDR3 DNA sequence: TGTGCCAGTAGTCGCAGGGCCGCTCAGCCCCAGCATTTT. This codes for CASSRRAAQPQHF. The whole variable domain, remainder taken from reference TRBV19 and TRBJ1-5, is DGGITQSPKYLFRKEGQNVTLSCEQNLNHDAMYWYRQDPGQGLRLIYYSQIVNDFQKGDIAEGYSVSREKKESFPLTVTSAQKNPTAFYLCASSRRAAQPQHFGDGTRLSIL.